A single sample gave rise to the 31 T cell receptor beta chains below, sequenced in a study of beta chain features in type 1 diabetes. Isolated RNA was reverse transcribed in full, so expressed TCRB transcripts were sequenced. TCRdb's table, derived via immunoSEQ multiplex PCR, lists solely in-frame clones and lacks some. Found here are about 240,000 clones, 27% of them singletons; the top ten hold roughly 4.1%. The sample was central memory CD4+ T cells from blood. The receptors shown here come from a man aged 25 to 40 in good health.

This clone showed up just a few times. The gene calls are TRBV7-2 and TRBJ1-1, with TRBD1 matching 9 bases. This CDR3 is 14 amino acids long. The germline gives CDR1 SGHTA, CDR2 FQGNSA. The junction had 4 bases not matched to a gene; V was cut back by 5 bases and J by 3 bases. CDR3 nucleotide sequence: TGTGCCAGCAGCCGGAGACAGGGGGACACTGAAGCTTTCTTT. It encodes CASSRRQGDTEAFF.

This clone turned up a few times. The V and J genes are TRBV5-1 and TRBJ2-3, with 15 bases lining up with TRBD2. This CDR3 region has 18 residues. Trimming took 2 bases from V and 1 from J; bases not matched to a gene: 5. Germline loops: CDR1 SGHRS, CDR2 YFSETQ. In DNA form, the CDR3 reads TGCGCCAGCAGCTTCGGACTAGCGGGAGGGTTCGGCACAGATACGCAGTATTTT. Protein: CASSFGLAGGFGTDTQYF. Full variable domain (remainder filled in from reference TRBV5-1 and TRBJ2-3): KAGVTQTPRYLIKTRGQQVTLSCSPISGHRSVSWYQQTPGQGLQFLFEYFSETQRNKGNFPGRFSGRQFSNSRSEMNVSTLELGDSALYLCASSFGLAGGFGTDTQYFGPGTRLTVL.

Worth noting for this clone: Other DNA sequences from this sample encode an identical CDR3 as well. The chain combines TRBV7-2 with TRBJ1-3; no clear D. Germline CDR1 reads SGHTA; CDR2 reads FQGNSA. The V end lost 5 bases, the J end lost 4 bases, and 12 bases lay between the germline ends. CDR3 size: 14 residues. CDR3 nucleotides: TGTGCCAGCAGCGCCATGGGCTCAGGAAACACCATATATTTT. It encodes CASSAMGSGNTIYF.

This clone was seen only a few times. The chain is built from TRBV29-1 and TRBJ2-3; D may be TRBD1 (5 bases). Germline V gene data show CDR1 as SQVTM and CDR2 as ANQGSEA. Trimming shortened V by 1 base and J by 0 bases, and 11 bases separated the two germline ends. CDR3 length: 15 residues. The CDR3 DNA reads as TGCAGCGTTGAAGGGACAAATGAGAGCACAGATACGCAGTATTTT. Its translation is CSVEGTNESTDTQYF.

The chain joins TRBV5-1 to TRBJ1-2; 9 bases are shared with TRBD1. Germline trimming cut 6 bases from V and 6 bases from J; bases unmatched to any gene: 12. Per the germline V gene, CDR1 is SGHRS and CDR2 is YFSETQ. This CDR3 has 15 residues. CDR3 sequence reads: CASTRTGAHPDGYTF. The CDR3 DNA follows: TGCGCCAGCACCAGGACAGGGGCTCATCCGGATGGCTACACCTTC.

Comments on this clone: Given a much more abundant clone one base away, this may be a read error. This CDR3 is also generated by other DNA sequences in the sample. The V call is TRBV29-1, the J call TRBJ1-4, with a possible D match to TRBD1 (5 bases). This CDR3 is built from 15 residues. CDR1 is SQVTM and CDR2 is ANQGSEA in the germline V gene. CDR3 sequence (DNA): TGCAGCGTCGCCGGGACCTCTTCAACTAATGAGAAACTGTTTTTT. Protein: CSVAGTSSTNEKLFF.

V is TRBV28 and J is TRBJ2-5; unclear D gene. The CDR3 runs 14 residues. Trimming pared 6 bases from V and 5 bases from J, leaving 16 bases between. CDR1 is MDHEN, CDR2 SYDVKM, per germline. CDR3 residues: CASSLSGSDETQYF. CDR3 bases: TGTGCCAGCAGCCTTTCAGGTAGTGATGAGACCCAGTACTTC.

The chain combines TRBV5-6 with TRBJ2-1, with TRBD2 matching over 7 bases. Germline loops: CDR1 SGHDT, CDR2 YYEEEE. CDR3 size: 17 residues. V shed 4 bases and J 3 bases; nucleotides not matched to a gene: 13. The CDR3 loop reads CASSPSSGGGYYNEQFF. The CDR3 DNA follows: TGTGCCAGCAGCCCAAGCTCTGGCGGGGGATACTACAATGAGCAGTTCTTC.

The chain recombines TRBV28 with TRBJ2-2; 7 bases are shared with TRBD2. The germline CDR1 and CDR2 sequences are MDHEN and SYDVKM. Losses at the gene ends were 5 bases for V and 5 bases for J; bases not matched to a gene: 8. The CDR3 runs to 15 residues. DNA of the CDR3: TGTGCCAGCAGTACCCGGACCGGGGGGACCGGGGAGCTGTTTTTT. This translates into CASSTRTGGTGELFF.

This clone came up a few times. V and J are TRBV15 and TRBJ1-2; D may be TRBD1 (5 bases). This CDR3 has 16 residues. V was pared by 0 bases and J by 2 bases, with 13 bases between. Germline values: CDR1 LNHNV, CDR2 YYDKDF (reference sequence). The CDR3 protein is CATSRDYETANYGYTF. The DNA for the CDR3 is TGTGCCACCAGCAGAGATTACGAGACAGCCAACTATGGCTACACCTTC.

This clone turned up a few times. This chain links TRBV19 with TRBJ2-1; perhaps TRBD2 as D (6 bases). Germline CDR1 and CDR2: LNHDA and SQIVND (reference sequence). V lost 7 bases and J 7 bases, leaving 17 bases between the germline ends. This CDR3 comprises 14 residues. The CDR3 coding sequence is TGTGCCAGTACCGACCCGACTAGGTCGAATGAGCAGTTCTTC. Amino acid sequence: CASTDPTRSNEQFF.

This clone has just a few counts. The rearrangement joins TRBV28 to TRBJ2-4, with a possible D match to TRBD1 (6 bases). Germline V gene sequence: CDR1 MDHEN, CDR2 SYDVKM. CDR3 length equals 14 residues. V lost 6 bases, J lost 7 bases, and 16 bases lay in between. CDR3 protein: CASRDPGTTNIQYF. As DNA, the CDR3 is TGTGCCAGCAGGGACCCCGGGACAACCAACATTCAGTACTTC.

This clone was detected only a few times. Written as DNA, the CDR3 is TGTGCCAGCAGTCGTCAGGGTAGTCGTGAAAAACTGTTTTTT. Protein: CASSRQGSREKLFF. The chain links TRBV6-5 to TRBJ1-4; perhaps TRBD1 as D (5 bases). The V end was cut by 5 bases, the J end by 7 bases, with 14 bases between. Germline V gives CDR1 MNHEY, CDR2 SVGAGI. This CDR3 has 14 amino acids.

This chain connects TRBV4-1 to TRBJ2-5; D may match TRBD1 or TRBD2 (5 bases each). Gene TRBJ2-7 matches the end of the DNA better, so the J call may be wrong. In germline, CDR1 is MGHRA, CDR2 YSYEKL. The CDR3 spans 13 residues. CDR3 sequence reads: CASSIGDGYEQYF. The CDR3, as DNA: TGCGCCAGCAGCATAGGGGACGGCTACGAGCAGTACTTC.

This clone has just a few counts. The rearrangement uses TRBV11-1 and TRBJ2-1; 12 bases are shared with TRBD1. This CDR3 has 13 amino acids. V trimming: 5 bases; J trimming: 15 bases; junction bases outside the gene matches: 8. The germline gives CDR1 SGHAT, CDR2 FQDESV (reference sequence). The CDR3 spells CASSLGQGAVSFF. CDR3 DNA sequence: TGTGCCAGCAGCCTGGGACAGGGGGCGGTCTCGTTCTTC. The variable domain in full, completed from reference TRBV11-1 and TRBJ2-1, reads EAEVAQSPRYKITEKSQAVAFWCDPISGHATLYWYRQILGQGPELLVQFQDESVVDDSQLPKDRFSAERLKGVDSTLKIQPAELGDSAMYLCASSLGQGAVSFFGPGTRLTVL.

The chain has TRBV5-6 and TRBJ1-3; 8 bases align to TRBD1. Germline CDR1 and CDR2: SGHDT and YYEEEE. The ends lost 3 bases at V and 0 bases at J; junction bases unmatched: 5. This CDR3 contains 16 residues. The CDR3 DNA follows: TGTGCCAGCAGCTCGGGACAGGTGTTCTCTGGAAACACCATATATTTT. This sequence encodes CASSSGQVFSGNTIYF.

This clone was observed a handful of times. The chain carries TRBV19 and TRBJ1-2; 10 nucleotides match TRBD1. The CDR3 is 14 residues long. Per the germline V gene, CDR1 is LNHDA and CDR2 is SQIVND (reference sequence). V lost 6 bases, J lost 6 bases, and 7 bases stayed unmatched. The DNA of the CDR3 is TGTGCCAGTAGACAGGGACAGGGGATGGATGGCTACACCTTC. It specifies CASRQGQGMDGYTF.

This clone was counted only a few times. The chain employs TRBV10-3 and TRBJ1-1; no definite D call. There are 11 residues in the CDR3. Germline V gene sequence: CDR1 ENHRY, CDR2 SYGVKD. V shed 0 bases and J shed 8 bases, with 4 bases lying between them. CDR3 loop: CAISESGEAFF. The CDR3 bases are TGTGCCATCAGTGAGTCGGGGGAAGCTTTCTTT.

This chain uses TRBV10-3 with TRBJ2-1, with 14 bases matching TRBD2. After removal of 6 bases from V and 6 bases from J, the junction contained 13 bases not matched to a gene. CDR1 is ENHRY, CDR2 SYGVKD, per germline. The CDR3 has 18 amino acids. The CDR3 is CAIRTGLAGGSPSNEQFF. For the CDR3, the DNA is TGTGCCATCAGGACCGGACTAGCGGGAGGTTCCCCCTCCAATGAGCAGTTCTTC.

There are a few counts of this clone. The CDR3 reads CASSEMVAGTDTQYF. Here the CDR3 DNA reads TGTGCCAGCAGTGAAATGGTAGCGGGAACAGATACGCAGTATTTT. This sequence joins TRBV6-1 and TRBJ2-3; 8 bases are shared with TRBD2. This CDR3 is built from 15 residues. V was pared by 2 bases and J by 3 bases, with 4 bases of the junction left unmatched. Germline V gene data show CDR1 as MNHNS and CDR2 as SASEGT.

The sample holds many counts of this clone. The chain couples TRBV15 to TRBJ2-3; possible D gene TRBD2, 5 bases. CDR3 size: 16 residues. The germline CDR1 and CDR2 sequences are LNHNV and YYDKDF (reference sequence). V gave up 2 bases and J gave up 1 base, with 13 bases separating them. The DNA for the CDR3 is TGTGCCACCAGCAGAAGGACTGCCGGGGGCACAGATACGCAGTATTTT. Translating gives CATSRRTAGGTDTQYF.

The rearrangement joins TRBV2 to TRBJ2-6, with unresolved D. The germline V gene has CDR1 SNHLY and CDR2 FYNNEI. Trimming took 10 bases from V and 4 from J, leaving 26 bases between them. This CDR3 has 18 amino acids. The CDR3 sequence: CATPGVPGRGRGANVLTF. CDR3 in DNA: TGTGCCACCCCGGGTGTTCCGGGCCGTGGTAGAGGGGCCAACGTCCTGACTTTC. Complete variable domain (other parts from reference TRBV2 and TRBJ2-6): EPEVTQTPSHQVTQMGQEVILRCVPISNHLYFYWYRQILGQKVEFLVSFYNNEISEKSEIFDDQFSVERPDGSNFTLKIRSTKLEDSAMYFCATPGVPGRGRGANVLTFGAGSRLTVL.

The table lists this clone with many counts. V and J are TRBV4-2 and TRBJ1-2; D unresolved. V was trimmed by 0 bases and J by 3 bases, leaving 11 bases between them. The CDR3 runs 15 residues. The germline gives CDR1 LGHNA, CDR2 YNFKEQ. The CDR3 is CASSQEEAADYGYTF. As DNA, the CDR3 is TGTGCCAGCAGCCAAGAAGAGGCGGCAGACTATGGCTACACCTTC.

This sequence joins TRBV6-5 and TRBJ2-3, with D uncertain. The ends were cut back, 6 bases at V and 0 bases at J, with 10 bases in the middle. The CDR3 sequence is 14 residues long. Germline loops: CDR1 MNHEY, CDR2 SVGAGI. The CDR3 bases are TGTGCCAGCAGCAGCCGGTATAGCACAGATACGCAGTATTTT. Translating it yields CASSSRYSTDTQYF.

The chain couples TRBV7-2 to TRBJ2-1; TRBD2 matches 12 bases. CDR1 is SGHTA and CDR2 is FQGNSA in the germline V gene. The CDR3 contains 16 residues. The V segment lost 4 bases and the J segment 4 bases; nucleotides outside the gene matches: 5. The CDR3 region is CASSSEGTSGYNEQFF. The CDR3 bases are TGTGCCAGCAGCTCCGAGGGGACTAGCGGGTACAATGAGCAGTTCTTC. Full variable domain (remainder filled in from reference TRBV7-2 and TRBJ2-1): GAGVSQSPSNKVTEKGKDVELRCDPISGHTALYWYRQSLGQGLEFLIYFQGNSAPDKSGLPSDRFSAERTGGSVSTLTIQRTQQEDSAVYLCASSSEGTSGYNEQFFGPGTRLTVL.

V and J are TRBV5-1 and TRBJ2-1; 12 bases line up with TRBD2. Germline lookup yields CDR1 SGHRS and CDR2 YFSETQ. The CDR3 sequence is 16 residues long. The junction had 10 bases not matched to a gene; V was cut back by 4 bases and J by 8 bases. The CDR3 DNA sequence: TGCGCCAGCAGCACCGGACTAGCGGGGTCTAATCATGAGCAGTTCTTC. It codes for CASSTGLAGSNHEQFF.

The CDR3, as DNA: TGTGCCAGCAGCTTAGCGGCTAGAGAAAAACTGTTTTTT. This sequence encodes CASSLAAREKLFF. This chain joins TRBV7-2 and TRBJ1-4; D not resolved. The CDR3 runs to 13 residues. Deletions cut 0 bases from V and 8 bases from J, with 7 bases between. Germline values: CDR1 SGHTA, CDR2 FQGNSA.

This clone has more than one count but fewer than ten. The J gene is TRBJ1-1, the V gene TRBV7-8; no clear D. Looked up from germline, CDR1 is SGHVS and CDR2 is FQNEAQ. This CDR3 spans 12 amino acids. Trimming stripped 1 base from V and 7 bases from J, with 7 bases between. DNA for the CDR3: TGTGCCAGCAGCTTAGGGCAATTTGAAGCTTTCTTT. Its translation: CASSLGQFEAFF.

Note on this clone: A much larger clone lies a single base off, so this may be a read error. At the DNA level, this CDR3 is encoded by other sequences in the same sample as well. The J gene is TRBJ2-1, the V gene TRBV23-1, with 12 nucleotides matching TRBD2. TRBV23-1 is an ORF for which the function is uncertain. The CDR3 is 17 amino acids. V was pared by 3 bases and J by 3 bases, with 6 bases of the junction left unmatched. Here the CDR3 reads CASSQGLAGGLYNEQFF. CDR3 DNA sequence: TGCGCCAGCAGTCAGGGCCTAGCGGGGGGGCTCTACAATGAGCAGTTCTTC.

With regard to this clone: A much bigger clone sits one base away, suggesting this may be a read error. This CDR3 is also generated by other DNA sequences in the sample. The V and J genes are TRBV29-1 and TRBJ2-1; D is possibly TRBD1 or TRBD2 (6 bases each). V was shortened by 7 bases and J by 10 bases, with 11 bases between the two germline ends. This CDR3 is 10 amino acids long. CDR1 is SQVTM and CDR2 is ANQGSEA in the germline V gene. Here the CDR3 DNA reads TGCAGCGGTGGGGGGCGAGAGCAGTTCTTC. Its protein is CSGGGREQFF.

This chain joins TRBV25-1 and TRBJ2-1; the match to TRBD2 covers 14 bases. Germline V CDR1 and CDR2: MGHDK, SYGVNS. Trimming cost V 2 bases and J 8 bases; bases outside gene matches: 2. The CDR3 consists of 15 residues. CDR3 nucleotide sequence: TGTGCCAGCAGTGAAAGACTAGCGGGAGGGCATGAGCAGTTCTTC. Translated: CASSERLAGGHEQFF.